The 2 T cell receptor beta chains listed next were all sequenced from one sample in a study of blood T cell repertoires in COVID-19. Data came from immunoSEQ multiplex PCR; TCRdb stores just in-frame clones and leaves some out. This sample has more than 95,000 clones, with about 80% found just once. The sequenced sample was peripheral blood. These receptor sequences come from a man between 60 and 70 years old with acute or convalescent COVID-19.

The genes are TRBV15 and TRBJ2-7; D might be TRBD1 (5 bases). This CDR3 has 15 amino acids. Germline V gives CDR1 LNHNV, CDR2 YYDKDF (reference sequence). Trimming removed 0 bases from V and 4 bases from J, with 13 bases in between. CDR3 sequence: CATSRERGDPYEQYF. Written as DNA, the CDR3 is TGTGCCACCAGCAGAGAAAGGGGCGACCCTTACGAGCAGTACTTC.

V is TRBV12-3 or TRBV12-4 and J is TRBJ1-1; D not resolved. The CDR3 loop spans 13 amino acids. V was cut by 2 bases and J by 1 base, with 5 bases left in between. In nucleotides, the CDR3 is TGTGCCAGCAGTTTATCGGGGAACACTGAAGCTTTCTTT. It specifies CASSLSGNTEAFF.